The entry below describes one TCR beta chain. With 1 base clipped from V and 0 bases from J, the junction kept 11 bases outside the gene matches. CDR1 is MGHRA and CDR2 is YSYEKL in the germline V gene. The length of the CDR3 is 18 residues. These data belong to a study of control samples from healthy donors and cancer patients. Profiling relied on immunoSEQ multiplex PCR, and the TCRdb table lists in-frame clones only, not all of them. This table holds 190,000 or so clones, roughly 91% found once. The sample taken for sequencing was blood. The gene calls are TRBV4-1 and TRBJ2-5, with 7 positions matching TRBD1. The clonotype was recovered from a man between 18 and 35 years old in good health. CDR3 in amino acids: CASSQGLILDRYQETQYF. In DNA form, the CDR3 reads TGCGCCAGCAGCCAAGGTCTTATCTTGGACAGGTACCAAGAGACCCAGTACTTC.